Each of the 3 T cell receptor beta chains below was sequenced from the same sample in a study of shared clonotypes between healthy human individuals. This table comes from immunoSEQ multiplex PCR, and its TCRdb copy is limited to in-frame clones, with some not included. The repertoire consists of over a million clones, with 70% to 80% occurring once and the leading ten covering around 0.61%. Material for sequencing was memory CD4+ T cells from PBMCs. Subset in this sample: CD45RA-negative fraction. These receptors were taken from a man between 18 and 29 years old in good health. Some clones in this sample may be carry-over from other donors' samples.

The chain employs TRBV29-1 and TRBJ2-5; D is perhaps TRBD1 (6 bases). Trimming pared 1 base from V and 7 bases from J, leaving 16 bases between. The CDR3 loop spans 14 amino acids. Germline values: CDR1 SQVTM, CDR2 ANQGSEA. In DNA form, the CDR3 reads TGCAGCGTTGAAGTGAGCAGGGGCGCTAGGACCCAGTACTTC. Protein product: CSVEVSRGARTQYF.

The genes are TRBV6-6 and TRBJ1-1; no clear D gene. Germline CDR1 and CDR2: MNHNY and SVGAGI (reference sequence). This CDR3 is built from 14 residues. V was shortened by 0 bases and J by 3 bases, with 8 bases between the two germline ends. The CDR3: CASSYSWSDTEAFF. The CDR3 DNA is TGTGCCAGCAGTTACTCGTGGAGCGACACTGAAGCTTTCTTT.

This sequence joins TRBV6-5 and TRBJ2-7; 7 bases are shared with TRBD1. V was clipped by 6 bases and J by 6 bases; unmatched bases: 14. The CDR3 has 15 amino acids. CDR1 is MNHEY, CDR2 SVGAGI, per germline. The CDR3 sequence is CASRQTGLAIGEQYF. The CDR3 bases are TGTGCCAGCAGGCAGACAGGGTTAGCGATAGGCGAGCAGTACTTC.